This TCR beta chain was sequenced during a study of T cell responses to AZD1222 COVID-19 vaccine. CDR3 length equals 15 residues. Germline V gene data show CDR1 as SGHNT and CDR2 as YYREEE (reference sequence). V lost 3 bases to trimming and J lost 4 bases, with 14 bases between them. Produced via immunoSEQ multiplex PCR; TCRdb's table is partial and in-frame only. The data show 150,000 to 200,000 clones, 85% to 95% seen once. The chain joins TRBV5-4 to TRBJ1-3; the D gene is possibly TRBD1 (6 bases). The sample consisted of peripheral blood, taken 28 days after the second AZD1222 dose. The source is an adult who received the AZD1222 COVID-19 vaccine. The CDR3 DNA reads as TGTGCCAGCAGCTCAGCCGGGGGGGCAGGAAACACCATATATTTT. It encodes CASSSAGGAGNTIYF.